Following are 26 T cell receptor beta chains from one sample sequenced in a study of blood T cell repertoires in COVID-19. TCRdb's copy holds only in-frame clones and misses some; the assay was immunoSEQ multiplex PCR. The sample contains 400,000 to 450,000 clones, around 88% of which appear only once. Sequencing used peripheral blood. The receptor source for this set is a woman aged 45-60 years with COVID-19, enrolled during active disease.

V and J are TRBV5-6 and TRBJ1-1; no definite D call. CDR1 is SGHDT, CDR2 YYEEEE, per germline. The CDR3 loop spans 13 amino acids. V gave up 2 bases and J gave up 7 bases, with 12 bases separating them. The CDR3 DNA reads as TGTGCCAGCAGCTTTGGAGGGCAGGATGAAGCTTTCTTT. Translated, it gives CASSFGGQDEAFF.

The chain is built from TRBV5-6 and TRBJ1-3; D perhaps matches TRBD1 (5 bases). V was shortened by 4 bases and J by 0 bases, with 11 bases between the two germline ends. CDR1 is SGHDT, CDR2 YYEEEE, per germline. There are 15 residues in the CDR3. The CDR3 sequence: CASSTGRFSGNTIYF. In DNA, the CDR3 is TGTGCCAGCAGCACAGGACGGTTCTCTGGAAACACCATATATTTT.

The chain couples TRBV5-1 to TRBJ1-3; no clear D gene. Trimming took 0 bases from V and 0 from J, leaving 10 bases between them. CDR1 and CDR2 from the germline V gene are SGHRS and YFSETQ. The CDR3 length is 16 residues. CDR3 coding DNA: TGCGCCAGCAGCTTGGTGAGCGGACTCTCTGGAAACACCATATATTTT. Translating it yields CASSLVSGLSGNTIYF.

The chain carries TRBV6-2 or TRBV6-3 and TRBJ1-4, with no clear D. The CDR3 runs 16 residues. CDR1 and CDR2 from the germline V gene are MNHEY and SVGEGT. V was shortened by 5 bases and J by 2 bases, with 15 bases between the two germline ends. CDR3 amino acids: CASSPLDWATNEKLFF. The CDR3 nucleotides read TGTGCCAGCAGTCCCCTGGACTGGGCGACTAATGAAAAACTGTTTTTT.

This clone has a single count. The J gene is TRBJ1-2, the V gene TRBV12-3 or TRBV12-4; D is ambiguous. This CDR3 has 13 amino acids. V was trimmed by 3 bases and J by 4 bases, leaving 9 bases between them. The CDR3, as DNA: TGTGCCAGCAGTTTCCGAACAGTCTATGGCTACACCTTC. Protein sequence: CASSFRTVYGYTF.

This chain links TRBV5-1 with TRBJ2-7, with D possibly being TRBD2 (6 bases). The ends were cut back, 0 bases at V and 0 bases at J, with 13 bases in the middle. CDR1 and CDR2 from the germline V gene are SGHRS and YFSETQ. This CDR3 has 16 residues. The CDR3 region has the DNA TGCGCCAGCAGCTTGGCGATCGGGGGTACCTCCTACGAGCAGTACTTC. Its translation is CASSLAIGGTSYEQYF. The variable domain in full, completed from reference TRBV5-1 and TRBJ2-7, reads KAGVTQTPRYLIKTRGQQVTLSCSPISGHRSVSWYQQTPGQGLQFLFEYFSETQRNKGNFPGRFSGRQFSNSRSEMNVSTLELGDSALYLCASSLAIGGTSYEQYFGPGTRLTVT.

The chain uses TRBV7-2 and TRBJ1-1, with TRBD1 as a possible D gene (6 bases). CDR1 is SGHTA, CDR2 FQGNSA, per germline. Trimming removed 2 bases from V and 3 bases from J, with 10 bases in between. The CDR3 sequence is 14 residues long. CDR3 amino acids: CASSLTGLYTEAFF. The CDR3, as DNA: TGTGCCAGCAGCTTAACAGGGTTGTACACTGAAGCTTTCTTT. Looking up the rest from reference TRBV7-2 and TRBJ1-1 gives the full variable domain: GAGVSQSPSNKVTEKGKDVELRCDPISGHTALYWYRQSLGQGLEFLIYFQGNSAPDKSGLPSDRFSAERTGGSVSTLTIQRTQQEDSAVYLCASSLTGLYTEAFFGQGTRLTVV.

V gene TRBV5-1 combines with J gene TRBJ2-1; D gene unclear. The CDR3 runs 15 residues. Trimming removed 2 bases from V and 7 bases from J, with 16 bases in between. The V gene's germline CDR1 is SGHRS and CDR2 YFSETQ. The CDR3 loop reads CASSLLSPNSNEQFF. The CDR3 DNA is TGCGCCAGCAGCTTACTCTCCCCCAATTCAAATGAGCAGTTCTTC.

The chain links TRBV11-3 to TRBJ1-1, with D possibly being TRBD1 (5 bases). CDR1 SGHNT and CDR2 YENEEA come from the germline V gene. This CDR3 contains 13 residues. V dropped 1 base and J dropped 3 bases, with 6 bases sitting between them. The CDR3 sequence is CASSLGQYTEAFF. The CDR3 DNA reads as TGTGCCAGCAGCTTAGGACAGTACACTGAAGCTTTCTTT.

The genes are TRBV5-1 and TRBJ2-3; 8 bases match TRBD1. CDR1 and CDR2 (germline): SGHRS, YFSETQ. Trimming at V came to 3 bases and at J to 8 bases, leaving 8 bases not matched to a gene. There are 14 residues in the CDR3. The CDR3 DNA follows: TGCGCCAGCAGCTCAGGGGGCGAAATGGGTACGCAGTATTTT. It encodes CASSSGGEMGTQYF.

The gene calls are TRBV4-1 and TRBJ1-1; a possible D gene is TRBD1 (5 bases). CDR1 is MGHRA, CDR2 YSYEKL, per germline. V dropped 3 bases and J dropped 5 bases, with 25 bases sitting between them. The CDR3 totals 18 residues. CDR3 sequence (DNA): TGCGCCAGCAGCCAGGAAGGCCGAGGGGAGGGATCATATACTGAAGCTTTCTTT. Residues: CASSQEGRGEGSYTEAFF.

V gene TRBV2 combines with J gene TRBJ1-2; no definite D call. Germline assignment: CDR1 SNHLY and CDR2 FYNNEI. There are 11 residues in the CDR3. V gave up 6 bases and J gave up 5 bases, with 7 bases separating them. The CDR3, as DNA: TGTGCCAGCAGACTAGTTTATGGCTACACCTTC. Its protein is CASRLVYGYTF.

The V gene is TRBV24-1, the J gene TRBJ1-5, with 9 bases identical to TRBD1. Germline CDR1 KGHDR, CDR2 SFDVKD. The CDR3 totals 15 residues. V shed 5 bases and J 7 bases; nucleotides not matched to a gene: 8. The CDR3 spells CATSGDRGKGQPQHF. The CDR3 DNA reads TGTGCCACCAGTGGTGACAGGGGGAAGGGGCAGCCCCAGCATTTT.

The CDR3 here is CASSSRTGGGTEAFF. The CDR3, as DNA: TGTGCCAGCAGTTCCCGGACAGGGGGAGGTACTGAAGCTTTCTTT. The rearrangement joins TRBV27 to TRBJ1-1; 10 bases match TRBD1. V dropped 4 bases and J dropped 5; count of bases not matched to a gene: 7. Germline V gene data show CDR1 as MNHEY and CDR2 as SMNVEV (reference sequence). This CDR3 region has 15 residues.

The chain recombines TRBV21-1 with TRBJ1-2; TRBD1 is taken as the D call from the table, unchecked against the DNA. TRBV21-1 counts as a pseudogene. CDR3 length equals 15 residues. The CDR3 bases are TGTGCCAGCAACCAAAGACAGGGGGCGAGTTATGGCTACACCTTC. It is translated as CASNQRQGASYGYTF.

This clone showed up many times. The genes are TRBV19 and TRBJ1-2, with D maybe TRBD1 (5 bases). Trimming took 8 bases from V and 1 from J, leaving 14 bases between them. This CDR3 spans 14 amino acids. In germline, CDR1 is LNHDA, CDR2 SQIVND (reference sequence). The CDR3 DNA is TGTGCCAGTGAGAACAGGCTGGGTAACTATGGCTACACCTTC. Translating gives CASENRLGNYGYTF.

V is TRBV2 and J is TRBJ1-2, with 7 bases identical to TRBD1. Germline trimming cut 6 bases from V and 4 bases from J; bases unmatched to any gene: 11. The CDR3 is 15 residues long. Per the germline V gene, CDR1 is SNHLY and CDR2 is FYNNEI. CDR3 sequence: CASSGRGQPSYGYTF. CDR3 nucleotide sequence: TGTGCCAGCAGCGGGAGGGGACAGCCTTCCTATGGCTACACCTTC.

The chain uses TRBV5-1 and TRBJ2-3; 7 bases align to TRBD1. Per the germline V gene, CDR1 is SGHRS and CDR2 is YFSETQ. J gave up 6 bases and V 0 bases, and 7 bases lay outside the gene matches. CDR3 length: 15 amino acids. In DNA form, the CDR3 reads TGCGCCAGCAGCTTGGAAAGTACAGGGGCGGATACGCAGTATTTT. It codes for CASSLESTGADTQYF.

The V and J genes are TRBV10-3 and TRBJ2-2; D gene uncertain. The V and J ends lost 7 bases and 6 bases respectively, with 18 bases between them. There are 15 residues in the CDR3. CDR1 ENHRY and CDR2 SYGVKD come from the germline V gene. For the CDR3, the DNA is TGTGCCATCATGGATACCCTGGGCGTTTCCGGGGAGCTGTTTTTT. This sequence encodes CAIMDTLGVSGELFF.

The rearrangement joins TRBV19 to TRBJ1-2; no definite D call. Germline CDR1 and CDR2: LNHDA and SQIVND (reference sequence). The CDR3 has 13 amino acids. V was cut by 5 bases and J by 4 bases, with 11 bases left in between. The CDR3 DNA reads as TGTGCCAGTAGTCCAACAGAGTTCTATGGCTACACCTTC. It is translated as CASSPTEFYGYTF. The full variable domain, completed using reference TRBV19 and TRBJ1-2, is DGGITQSPKYLFRKEGQNVTLSCEQNLNHDAMYWYRQDPGQGLRLIYYSQIVNDFQKGDIAEGYSVSREKKESFPLTVTSAQKNPTAFYLCASSPTEFYGYTFGSGTRLTVV.

Only a few counts were recorded for this clone. J is TRBJ1-1 and V is TRBV7-3, with 7 bases lining up with TRBD1. The CDR3 has 13 residues. Germline CDR1 is SGHTA and CDR2 is FQGTGA. V lost 3 bases and J lost 8; bases outside the gene matches: 6. The chain's CDR3 is CASSFRGSMEAFF. In DNA form, the CDR3 reads TGTGCCAGCAGCTTCAGGGGGAGTATGGAAGCTTTCTTT.

This clone turned up a few times. CDR3 amino acids: CAWKVQNRNTIYF. CDR3 DNA sequence: TGTGCCTGGAAAGTGCAGAACCGAAACACCATATATTTT. The rearrangement links TRBV30 to TRBJ1-3; unclear D gene. V lost 4 bases to trimming and J lost 5 bases, with 12 bases between them. Germline V CDR1 and CDR2: GTSNPN, SVGIG (reference sequence). This CDR3 has 13 amino acids.

On this clone itself: Other DNA sequences in this specimen translate into the identical CDR3. CDR3 region: CASSFRTSGNNEQFF. CDR3 in DNA: TGTGCCAGCAGCTTCAGGACTAGCGGAAACAATGAGCAGTTCTTC. This chain links TRBV7-9 with TRBJ2-1, with 10 bases matching TRBD2. CDR1 is SEHNR and CDR2 is FQNEAQ in the germline V gene (reference sequence). The CDR3 length is 15 residues. After removal of 3 bases from V and 5 bases from J, the junction contained 4 bases not matched to a gene.

V usage is TRBV6-5 and J usage is TRBJ1-4; D is unclear. The CDR3 sequence is 13 residues long. Per germline, CDR1 MNHEY and CDR2 SVGAGI. V dropped 6 bases and J dropped 8 bases, with 13 bases sitting between them. The chain's CDR3 is CASRGPFREKLFF. The CDR3 bases are TGTGCCAGCAGGGGCCCTTTTAGGGAAAAACTGTTTTTT.

The V gene is TRBV5-4, the J gene TRBJ2-1; the D gene is possibly TRBD1 (5 bases). Germline CDR1 reads SGHNT; CDR2 reads YYREEE (reference sequence). The CDR3 has 16 residues. V was pared by 2 bases and J by 5 bases, with 17 bases between. The CDR3 sequence is CASSLTFTQGDNEQFF. The CDR3 coding sequence is TGTGCCAGCAGCTTAACTTTTACTCAGGGTGACAATGAGCAGTTCTTC.

The chain uses TRBV5-5 and TRBJ2-4, with D perhaps TRBD1 (6 bases). Germline V CDR1 and CDR2: SGHKS, YYEKEE (reference sequence). V lost 5 bases and J 5 bases, leaving 14 bases between the germline ends. The CDR3 covers 14 residues. The CDR3 is CASSWTAAQNIQYF. The DNA for the CDR3 is TGTGCCAGCAGTTGGACAGCCGCTCAAAACATTCAGTACTTC.